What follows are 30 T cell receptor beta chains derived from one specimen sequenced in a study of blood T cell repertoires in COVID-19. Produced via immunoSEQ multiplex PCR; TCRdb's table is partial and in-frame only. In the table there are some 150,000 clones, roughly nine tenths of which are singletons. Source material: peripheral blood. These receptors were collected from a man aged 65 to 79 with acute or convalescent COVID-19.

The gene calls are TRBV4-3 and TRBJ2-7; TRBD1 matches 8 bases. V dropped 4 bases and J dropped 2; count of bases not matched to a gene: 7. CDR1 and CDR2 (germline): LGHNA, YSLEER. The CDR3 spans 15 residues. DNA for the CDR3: TGCGCCAGCAGCCCAACGAGACAGGGGACCTACGAGCAGTACTTC. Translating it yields CASSPTRQGTYEQYF.

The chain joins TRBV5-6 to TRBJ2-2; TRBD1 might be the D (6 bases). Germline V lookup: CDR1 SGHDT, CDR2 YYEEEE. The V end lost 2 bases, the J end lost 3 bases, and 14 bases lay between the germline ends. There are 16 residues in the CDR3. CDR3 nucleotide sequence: TGTGCCAGCAGCTTTAGAGCAGGGGCCGACACCGGGGAGCTGTTTTTT. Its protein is CASSFRAGADTGELFF.

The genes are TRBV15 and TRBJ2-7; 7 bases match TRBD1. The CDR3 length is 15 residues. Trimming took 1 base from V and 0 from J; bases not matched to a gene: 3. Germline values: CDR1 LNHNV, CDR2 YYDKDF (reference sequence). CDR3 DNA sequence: TGTGCCACCAGCAGAGGGACAGGTGCCTCCTACGAGCAGTACTTC. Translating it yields CATSRGTGASYEQYF.

The CDR3 loop reads CASSLGNVGAGNTIYF. CDR3 DNA: TGCGCCAGCAGCTTGGGTAACGTAGGAGCTGGAAACACCATATATTTT. The V gene is TRBV5-1, the J gene TRBJ1-3; the D is unclear. V was shortened by 0 bases and J by 2 bases, with 12 bases between the two germline ends. Germline V gene sequence: CDR1 SGHRS, CDR2 YFSETQ. The CDR3 contains 16 residues.

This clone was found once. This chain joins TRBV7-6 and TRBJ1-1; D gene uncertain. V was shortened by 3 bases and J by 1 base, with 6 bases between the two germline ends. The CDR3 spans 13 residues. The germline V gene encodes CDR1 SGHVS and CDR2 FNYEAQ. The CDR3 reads CASSLTPNTEAFF. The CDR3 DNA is TGTGCCAGCAGCTTGACTCCGAACACTGAAGCTTTCTTT.

The CDR3 nucleotides read TGTGCCAGCAGCGTGGGGACAGGGGAAAAACTGTTTTTT. This encodes CASSVGTGEKLFF. V and J are TRBV9 and TRBJ1-4, with TRBD1 matching 9 bases. Germline V lookup: CDR1 SGDLS, CDR2 YYNGEE. The CDR3 is made up of 13 amino acids. Trimming at V came to 2 bases and at J to 8 bases, leaving 1 base not matched to a gene.

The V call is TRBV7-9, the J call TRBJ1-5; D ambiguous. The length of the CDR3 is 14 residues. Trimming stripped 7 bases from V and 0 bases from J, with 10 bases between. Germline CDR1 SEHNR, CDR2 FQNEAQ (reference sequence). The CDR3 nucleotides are TGTGCCAGCACCGTGGCCAGTAGCAATCAGCCCCAGCATTTT. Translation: CASTVASSNQPQHF.

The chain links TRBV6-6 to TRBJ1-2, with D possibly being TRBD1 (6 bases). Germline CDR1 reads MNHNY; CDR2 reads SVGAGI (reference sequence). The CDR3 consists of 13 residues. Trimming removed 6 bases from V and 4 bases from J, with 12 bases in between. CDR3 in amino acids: CASSRDTLYGYTF. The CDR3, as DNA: TGTGCCAGCAGCCGGGACACCCTCTATGGCTACACCTTC.

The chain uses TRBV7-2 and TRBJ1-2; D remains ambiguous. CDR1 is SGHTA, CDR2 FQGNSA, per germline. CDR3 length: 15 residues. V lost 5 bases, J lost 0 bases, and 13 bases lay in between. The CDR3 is CASSARRGSNYGYTF. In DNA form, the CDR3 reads TGTGCCAGCAGCGCTAGACGGGGATCTAACTATGGCTACACCTTC.

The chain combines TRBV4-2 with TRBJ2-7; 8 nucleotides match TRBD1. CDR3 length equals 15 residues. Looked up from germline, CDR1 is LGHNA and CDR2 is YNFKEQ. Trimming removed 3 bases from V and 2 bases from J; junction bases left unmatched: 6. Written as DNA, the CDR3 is TGTGCCAGCAGCCAGATTCAGGGGGCCGCCTACGAGCAGTACTTC. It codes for CASSQIQGAAYEQYF.

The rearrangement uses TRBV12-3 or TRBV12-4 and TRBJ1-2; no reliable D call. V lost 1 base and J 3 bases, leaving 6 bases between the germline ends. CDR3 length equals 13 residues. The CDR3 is CASSLGPDYGYTF. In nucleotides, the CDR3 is TGTGCCAGCAGTTTAGGGCCCGACTATGGCTACACCTTC.

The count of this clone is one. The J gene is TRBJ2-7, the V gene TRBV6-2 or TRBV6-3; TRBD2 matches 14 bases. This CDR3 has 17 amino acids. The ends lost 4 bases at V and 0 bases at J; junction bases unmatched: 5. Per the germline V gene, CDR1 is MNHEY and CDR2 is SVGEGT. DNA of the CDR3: TGTGCCAGCAGTTTCAGGACTAGCGGGAGGAGCTCCTACGAGCAGTACTTC. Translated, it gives CASSFRTSGRSSYEQYF.

CDR3 bases: TGTGCCAGCAAACGAAGGGGGCGCTCGGACACTGAAGCTTTCTTT. Amino acid sequence: CASKRRGRSDTEAFF. The chain uses TRBV2 and TRBJ1-1; 7 positions match TRBD1. The ends lost 7 bases at V and 3 bases at J; junction bases unmatched: 11. Germline V gene sequence: CDR1 SNHLY, CDR2 FYNNEI. This CDR3 comprises 15 residues.

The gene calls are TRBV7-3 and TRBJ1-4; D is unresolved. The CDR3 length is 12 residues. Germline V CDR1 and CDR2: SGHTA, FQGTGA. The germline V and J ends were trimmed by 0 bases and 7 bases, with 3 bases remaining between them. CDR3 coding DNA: TGTGCCAGCAGCTTAACCCTTGAAAAACTGTTTTTT. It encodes CASSLTLEKLFF. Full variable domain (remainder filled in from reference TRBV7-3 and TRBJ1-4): GAGVSQTPSNKVTEKGKYVELRCDPISGHTALYWYRQSLGQGPEFLIYFQGTGAADDSGLPNDRFFAVRPEGSVSTLKIQRTERGDSAVYLCASSLTLEKLFFGSGTQLSVL.

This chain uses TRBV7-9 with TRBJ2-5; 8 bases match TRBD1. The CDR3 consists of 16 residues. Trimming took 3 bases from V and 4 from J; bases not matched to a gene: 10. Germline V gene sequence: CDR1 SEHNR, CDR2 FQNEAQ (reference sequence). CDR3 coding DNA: TGTGCCAGCAGCTTGCTGCGCGCTACAGGGGGAGAGACCCAGTACTTC. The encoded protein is CASSLLRATGGETQYF.

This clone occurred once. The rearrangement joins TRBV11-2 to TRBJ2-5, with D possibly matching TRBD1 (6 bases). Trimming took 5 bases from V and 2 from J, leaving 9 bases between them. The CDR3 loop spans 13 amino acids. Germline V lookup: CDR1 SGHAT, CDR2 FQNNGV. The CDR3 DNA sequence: TGTGCCAGCAGCCGCGACAGGCAAGAGACCCAGTACTTC. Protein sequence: CASSRDRQETQYF.

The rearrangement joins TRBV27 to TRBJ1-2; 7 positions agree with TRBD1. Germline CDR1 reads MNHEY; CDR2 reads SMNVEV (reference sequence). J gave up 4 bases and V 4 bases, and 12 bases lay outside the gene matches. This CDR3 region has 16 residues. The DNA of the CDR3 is TGTGCCAGCAGTTCACGGACAGGTCGGGGAAGCTATGGCTACACCTTC. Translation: CASSSRTGRGSYGYTF.

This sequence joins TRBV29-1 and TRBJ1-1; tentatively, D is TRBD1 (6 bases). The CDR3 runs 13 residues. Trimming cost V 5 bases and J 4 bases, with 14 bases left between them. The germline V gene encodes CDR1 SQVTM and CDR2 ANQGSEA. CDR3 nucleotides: TGCAGCGTTTCAAGGCAGGGGCGCACTGAAGCTTTCTTT. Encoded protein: CSVSRQGRTEAFF.

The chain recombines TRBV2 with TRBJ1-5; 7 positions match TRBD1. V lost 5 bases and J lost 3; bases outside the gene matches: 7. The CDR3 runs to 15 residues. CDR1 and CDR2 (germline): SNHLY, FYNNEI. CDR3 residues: CASSPGTAYNQPQHF. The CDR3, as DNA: TGTGCCAGCAGTCCCGGGACAGCCTACAATCAGCCCCAGCATTTT.

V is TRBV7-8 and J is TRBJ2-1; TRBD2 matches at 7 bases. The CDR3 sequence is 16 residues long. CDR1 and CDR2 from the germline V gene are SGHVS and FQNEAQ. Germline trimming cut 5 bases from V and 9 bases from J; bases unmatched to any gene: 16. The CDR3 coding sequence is TGTGCCAGCAGCCTTTCTGAAACGGGGGGAAGGAGTGAGCAGTTCTTC. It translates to CASSLSETGGRSEQFF. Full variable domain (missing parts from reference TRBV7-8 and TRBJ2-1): GAGVSQSPRYKVAKRGQDVALRCDPISGHVSLFWYQQALGQGPEFLTYFQNEAQLDKSGLPSDRFFAERPEGSVSTLKIQRTQQEDSAVYLCASSLSETGGRSEQFFGPGTRLTVL.

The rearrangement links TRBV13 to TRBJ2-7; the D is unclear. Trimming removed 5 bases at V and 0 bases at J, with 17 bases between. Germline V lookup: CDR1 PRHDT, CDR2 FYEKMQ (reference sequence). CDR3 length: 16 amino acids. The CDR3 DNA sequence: TGTGCCAGCAGCCCAACAAAGATGGCCTCCTCCTACGAGCAGTACTTC. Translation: CASSPTKMASSYEQYF.

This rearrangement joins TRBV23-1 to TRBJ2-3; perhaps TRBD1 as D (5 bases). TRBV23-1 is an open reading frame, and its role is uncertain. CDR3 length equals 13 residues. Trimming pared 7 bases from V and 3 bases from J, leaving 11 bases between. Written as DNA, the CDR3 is TGCGCCAGCACCCGACAGCTTACAGATACGCAGTATTTT. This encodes CASTRQLTDTQYF.

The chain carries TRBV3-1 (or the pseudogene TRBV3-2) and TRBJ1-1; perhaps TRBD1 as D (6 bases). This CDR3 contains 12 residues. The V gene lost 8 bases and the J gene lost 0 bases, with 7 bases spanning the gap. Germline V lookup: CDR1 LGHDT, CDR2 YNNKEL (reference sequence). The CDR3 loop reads CASGTLNTEAFF. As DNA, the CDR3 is TGTGCCAGCGGGACACTGAACACTGAAGCTTTCTTT.

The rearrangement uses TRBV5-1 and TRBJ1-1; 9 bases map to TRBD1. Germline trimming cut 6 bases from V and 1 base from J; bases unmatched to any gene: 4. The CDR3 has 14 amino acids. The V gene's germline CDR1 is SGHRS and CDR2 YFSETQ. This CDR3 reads CASMSGQGNTEAFF. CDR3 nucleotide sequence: TGCGCCAGCATGTCGGGACAGGGGAACACTGAAGCTTTCTTT.

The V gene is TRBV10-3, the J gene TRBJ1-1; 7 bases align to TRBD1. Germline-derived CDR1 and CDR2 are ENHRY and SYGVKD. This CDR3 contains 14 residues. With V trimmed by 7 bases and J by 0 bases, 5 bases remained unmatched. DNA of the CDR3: TGTGCCATCAACAGACAGGGCCTGAACACTGAAGCTTTCTTT. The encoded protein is CAINRQGLNTEAFF.

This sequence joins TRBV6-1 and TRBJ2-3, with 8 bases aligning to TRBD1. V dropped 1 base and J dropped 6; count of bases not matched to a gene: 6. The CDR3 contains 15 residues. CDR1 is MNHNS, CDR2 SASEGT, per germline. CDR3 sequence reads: CASSEVRTGSDTQYF. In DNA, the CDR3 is TGTGCCAGCAGTGAAGTCCGGACAGGGTCCGATACGCAGTATTTT.

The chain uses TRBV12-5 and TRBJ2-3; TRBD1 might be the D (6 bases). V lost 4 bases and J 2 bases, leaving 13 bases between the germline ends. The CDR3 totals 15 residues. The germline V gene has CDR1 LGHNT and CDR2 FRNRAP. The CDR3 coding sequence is TGTGCTAGTGGTTCTGGGGGCAGGCTCACAGATACGCAGTATTTT. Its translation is CASGSGGRLTDTQYF.

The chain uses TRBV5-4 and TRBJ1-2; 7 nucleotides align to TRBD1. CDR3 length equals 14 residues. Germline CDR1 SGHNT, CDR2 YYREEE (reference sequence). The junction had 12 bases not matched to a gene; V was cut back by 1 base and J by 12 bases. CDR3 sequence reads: CASSLPTTGEPHTF. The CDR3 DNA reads TGTGCCAGCAGCTTGCCTACCACAGGGGAGCCCCACACCTTC.

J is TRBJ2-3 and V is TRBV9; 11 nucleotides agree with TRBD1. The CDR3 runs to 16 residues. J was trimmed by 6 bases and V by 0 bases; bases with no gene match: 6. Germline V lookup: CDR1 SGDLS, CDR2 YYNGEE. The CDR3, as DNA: TGTGCCAGCAGCGTAGAAGGACAGGGGGCGCGGGATACGCAGTATTTT. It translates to CASSVEGQGARDTQYF.

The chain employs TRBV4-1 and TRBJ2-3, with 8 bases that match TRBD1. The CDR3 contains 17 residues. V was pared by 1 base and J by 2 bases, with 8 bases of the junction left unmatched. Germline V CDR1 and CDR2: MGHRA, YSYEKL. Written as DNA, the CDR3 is TGCGCCAGCAGCCAAGGCGACGGACAGGGATACACAGATACGCAGTATTTT. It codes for CASSQGDGQGYTDTQYF.